In its sample, the clone carrying this TCR beta chain was seen a few times. This sample was included in a study of T-cell reconstitution after alpha-beta-depleted transplantation in children. Researchers prepared the TCRbeta library using unique molecular identifiers, the study reports. TCRdb processed the PCR reads anew with MiXCR; each CDR3 protein has one entry. Here the sample spans about 610,000 distinct CDR3 sequences, 10% to 13% being singletons. The J segment lost 1 base and the V segment lost 9 bases, leaving 3 bases of the junction unmatched. The CDR3 runs 13 residues. Germline V lookup: CDR1 MNHNS, CDR2 SASEGT.

The sample was PBMCs from the stem cell graft donor, taken from the stem cell graft. The chain recombines TRBV6-1 with TRBJ1-5; 7 bases fit TRBD1. This receptor was obtained from a human donor who donated a stem cell graft to a child with acute myeloid leukemia. The CDR3 reads CASKGASNQPQHF. As DNA, the CDR3 is TGTGCCAGTAAGGGGGCGAGCAATCAGCCCCAGCATTTT.